Below, 28 T cell receptor beta chains from the same sample are listed, as sequenced in a study of OX40 agonist ivuxolimab in advanced cancers. Clones were read by immunoSEQ multiplex PCR, and TCRdb kept only the in-frame ones, dropping some. The table has approximately 22,000 clones, around four fifths seen once; the top ten hold roughly 34%. The material was CD4+ or CD8+ T cells sorted from blood, obtained in a trial of the OX40 agonist ivuxolimab. These receptors were taken from an adult with an advanced solid tumor such as melanoma, head and neck, liver or kidney cancer.

The genes are TRBV27 and TRBJ2-7; D unresolved. Germline V gene lookup returns CDR1 MNHEY and CDR2 SMNVEV (reference sequence). V lost 3 bases, J lost 3 bases, and 15 bases lay in between. This CDR3 region has 15 residues. The CDR3 coding sequence is TGTGCCAGCAGTTTCCATTGGACCAGACACTACGAGCAGTACTTC. Its protein is CASSFHWTRHYEQYF.

This sequence joins TRBV7-8 and TRBJ1-2, with 12 bases fitting TRBD1. With 10 bases clipped from V and 8 bases from J, the junction kept 14 bases outside the gene matches. The CDR3 sequence is 15 residues long. Germline assignment: CDR1 SGHVS and CDR2 FQNEAQ. CDR3 sequence reads: CATIRDRGQNKGYTF. The CDR3 DNA is TGTGCCACTATCCGGGACAGGGGGCAAAATAAGGGCTACACCTTC. The complete variable domain, with remaining parts taken from reference TRBV7-8 and TRBJ1-2, reads GAGVSQSPRYKVAKRGQDVALRCDPISGHVSLFWYQQALGQGPEFLTYFQNEAQLDKSGLPSDRFFAERPEGSVSTLKIQRTQQEDSAVYLCATIRDRGQNKGYTFGSGTRLTVV.

The sample holds one count of this clone. The rearrangement joins TRBV15 to TRBJ1-2, with a tentative D call TRBD1 (5 bases). V was cut by 0 bases and J by 3 bases, with 14 bases left in between. The CDR3 contains 16 residues. The germline V gene encodes CDR1 LNHNV and CDR2 YYDKDF (reference sequence). CDR3 in amino acids: CATSRDWPGTDYGYTF. The CDR3 DNA sequence: TGTGCCACCAGCAGAGATTGGCCCGGGACTGACTATGGCTACACCTTC.

In this sample, this clone turned up once. The rearrangement joins TRBV5-6 to TRBJ2-7; 10 positions match TRBD1. Trimming at V came to 7 bases and at J to 4 bases, leaving 8 bases not matched to a gene. Germline CDR1 reads SGHDT; CDR2 reads YYEEEE. This CDR3 comprises 14 residues. The CDR3 bases are TGTGCCAGCCAGGGGGGACAGGGGAGATACGAGCAGTACTTC. This sequence encodes CASQGGQGRYEQYF.

This clone has just one count. The V gene is TRBV14, the J gene TRBJ2-3, with D unresolved. CDR1 is SGHDN and CDR2 is FVKESK in the germline V gene. The CDR3 loop spans 15 amino acids. V lost 1 base to trimming and J lost 2 bases, with 10 bases between them. The DNA of the CDR3 is TGTGCCAGCAGCCAAGCGGGTGACCTCACAGATACGCAGTATTTT. Encoded protein: CASSQAGDLTDTQYF.

The chain links TRBV28 to TRBJ2-2; 8 nucleotides line up with TRBD1. Germline CDR1 reads MDHEN; CDR2 reads SYDVKM. This CDR3 contains 16 residues. The V segment lost 6 bases and the J segment 1 base; nucleotides outside the gene matches: 7. The CDR3 here is CASSPSGTGNTGELFF. The CDR3 nucleotides read TGTGCCAGCAGCCCCTCCGGGACAGGGAACACCGGGGAGCTGTTTTTT.

The rearrangement joins TRBV13 to TRBJ2-1; D might be TRBD2 (6 bases). The V gene's germline CDR1 is PRHDT and CDR2 FYEKMQ (reference sequence). The CDR3 is 17 amino acids. V dropped 1 base and J dropped 3 bases, with 16 bases sitting between them. The CDR3 DNA sequence: TGTGCCAGCAGCTTAGCCCCTAGTGGAGGGCTCTACAATGAGCAGTTCTTC. Protein sequence: CASSLAPSGGLYNEQFF.

J is TRBJ1-1 and V is TRBV12-5; 8 positions match TRBD1. Germline-derived CDR1 and CDR2 are LGHNT and FRNRAP. With V trimmed by 7 bases and J by 1 base, 2 bases remained unmatched. The CDR3 sequence is 13 residues long. CDR3 amino acids: CASAGTGNTEAFF. DNA of the CDR3: TGTGCTAGTGCCGGGACAGGGAACACTGAAGCTTTCTTT.

The gene calls are TRBV27 and TRBJ1-1; no reliable D call. Trimming left V 0 bases short and J 2 bases short, with 4 bases between. Germline V gives CDR1 MNHEY, CDR2 SMNVEV (reference sequence). This CDR3 is 13 amino acids long. The DNA for the CDR3 is TGTGCCAGCAGTTTATCGTATAACACTGAAGCTTTCTTT. Protein sequence: CASSLSYNTEAFF.

The chain carries TRBV27 and TRBJ2-7; D is perhaps TRBD2 (6 bases). Looked up from germline, CDR1 is MNHEY and CDR2 is SMNVEV (reference sequence). The CDR3 sequence is 13 residues long. Trimming removed 4 bases at V and 3 bases at J, with 10 bases between. The CDR3 coding sequence is TGTGCCAGCAGTTCGGGGGTTCACTACGAGCAGTACTTC. Translation: CASSSGVHYEQYF.

The chain couples TRBV7-6 to TRBJ2-5; 9 bases line up with TRBD2. J gave up 2 bases and V 5 bases, and 9 bases lay outside the gene matches. The CDR3 runs to 16 residues. The germline gives CDR1 SGHVS, CDR2 FNYEAQ. The CDR3 bases are TGTGCCAGCAGCCCGGGACTAGCTGAAAAGCAAGAGACCCAGTACTTC. Amino acid sequence: CASSPGLAEKQETQYF.

The rearrangement joins TRBV7-9 to TRBJ2-7; 10 bases map to TRBD1. Germline CDR1 is SEHNR and CDR2 is FQNEAQ (reference sequence). There are 15 residues in the CDR3. After removal of 5 bases from V and 3 bases from J, the junction contained 7 bases not matched to a gene. In nucleotides, the CDR3 is TGTGCCAGCAGCGCCGGGACAGGGGAGCTCTACGAGCAGTACTTC. Protein sequence: CASSAGTGELYEQYF.

This chain uses TRBV27 with TRBJ2-3, with TRBD1 matching 8 bases. The trim removed 7 bases at V and 14 bases at J, leaving 11 bases unmatched. The germline V gene has CDR1 MNHEY and CDR2 SMNVEV (reference sequence). The CDR3 is made up of 12 amino acids. DNA of the CDR3: TGTGCCAGCACCTCCCCAGGGGGCATTGTGTATTTT. This encodes CASTSPGGIVYF.

The chain links TRBV6-6 to TRBJ2-7; tentative D call: TRBD1 (6 bases). Germline V lookup: CDR1 MNHNY, CDR2 SVGAGI (reference sequence). This CDR3 contains 12 residues. V was trimmed by 7 bases and J by 6 bases, leaving 13 bases between them. CDR3: CASTLGQFEQYF. For the CDR3, the DNA is TGTGCCAGCACCTTAGGACAGTTCGAGCAGTACTTC.

The chain joins TRBV27 to TRBJ1-3, with D possibly matching TRBD1 (6 bases). V lost 6 bases and J 4 bases, leaving 10 bases between the germline ends. This CDR3 spans 13 amino acids. Germline-derived CDR1 and CDR2 are MNHEY and SMNVEV (reference sequence). This chain's CDR3 is CASRQGSGNTIYF. CDR3 sequence (DNA): TGTGCCAGCAGGCAGGGGTCGGGAAACACCATATATTTT.

The chain recombines TRBV7-3 with TRBJ2-7; 7 bases line up with TRBD2. V shed 5 bases and J 2 bases; nucleotides not matched to a gene: 9. CDR3 size: 15 residues. Germline values: CDR1 SGHTA, CDR2 FQGTGA. The CDR3 loop is CASSPRGLTTYEQYF. DNA of the CDR3: TGTGCCAGCAGCCCACGGGGACTAACAACCTACGAGCAGTACTTC.

This clone was picked up a small number of times. The chain joins TRBV6-5 to TRBJ1-2; perhaps TRBD1 as D (5 bases). Looked up from germline, CDR1 is MNHEY and CDR2 is SVGAGI. The CDR3 has 13 amino acids. V was cut by 6 bases and J by 7 bases, with 15 bases left in between. In DNA, the CDR3 is TGTGCCAGCAGAAAAGAGGGGCTAGGTGGCTACACCTTC. This sequence encodes CASRKEGLGGYTF.

V gene TRBV4-2 combines with J gene TRBJ2-5, with D possibly matching TRBD1 (6 bases). Looked up from germline, CDR1 is LGHNA and CDR2 is YNFKEQ. Trimming took off 0 bases at V and 4 bases at J, with 12 bases between the two ends. The CDR3 consists of 15 residues. For the CDR3, the DNA is TGTGCCAGCAGCCAAGATCGTAGACAGGCAGAGACCCAGTACTTC. Protein: CASSQDRRQAETQYF.

This chain joins TRBV4-2 and TRBJ2-7; 8 bases are shared with TRBD2. The ends lost 1 base at V and 6 bases at J; junction bases unmatched: 5. Germline lookup yields CDR1 LGHNA and CDR2 YNFKEQ. The CDR3 has 14 residues. CDR3 sequence: CASSQGGTSGEQYF. CDR3 bases: TGTGCCAGCAGCCAAGGGGGGACTAGTGGCGAGCAGTACTTC.

The chain has TRBV18 and TRBJ2-7; TRBD1 matches 7 bases. The V and J ends lost 6 bases and 1 base, in that order; junction bases with no gene match: 9. The CDR3 contains 15 residues. Germline values: CDR1 KGHSH, CDR2 LQKENI. The chain's CDR3 is CASSPGQVVSYEQYF. CDR3 DNA sequence: TGTGCCAGCTCGCCCGGACAGGTTGTGTCCTACGAGCAGTACTTC.

The chain recombines TRBV28 with TRBJ2-7, with D perhaps matching TRBD1 (6 bases). The V end was cut by 6 bases, the J end by 3 bases, with 15 bases between. In germline, CDR1 is MDHEN, CDR2 SYDVKM. This CDR3 is 14 amino acids long. CDR3 region: CASRETGSHYEQYF. In DNA form, the CDR3 reads TGTGCCAGCAGGGAAACAGGGTCCCACTACGAGCAGTACTTC.

V gene TRBV5-4 combines with J gene TRBJ1-1; D ambiguous. Trimming stripped 2 bases from V and 0 bases from J, with 11 bases between. The germline gives CDR1 SGHNT, CDR2 YYREEE (reference sequence). The CDR3 runs 15 residues. The CDR3 DNA reads TGTGCCAGCAGCTTCGACCCCAGCCTGAACACTGAAGCTTTCTTT. Its translation is CASSFDPSLNTEAFF.

V is TRBV4-1 and J is TRBJ2-7, with D perhaps TRBD2 (5 bases). Germline V gene sequence: CDR1 MGHRA, CDR2 YSYEKL. This CDR3 has 16 residues. V gave up 0 bases and J gave up 2 bases, with 14 bases separating them. For the CDR3, the DNA is TGCGCCAGCAGCCAAGAATCCCACCAACTAGCCTACGAGCAGTACTTC. Translating gives CASSQESHQLAYEQYF.

The rearrangement links TRBV19 to TRBJ1-2, with D perhaps matching TRBD1 (6 bases). The CDR3 runs 16 residues. Germline loops: CDR1 LNHDA, CDR2 SQIVND (reference sequence). Trimming took off 7 bases at V and 2 bases at J, with 20 bases between the two ends. CDR3 protein: CASTSGTRIRNYGYTF. DNA of the CDR3: TGTGCCAGTACCTCAGGGACAAGGATTAGGAACTATGGCTACACCTTC. The whole variable domain, remainder taken from reference TRBV19 and TRBJ1-2, is DGGITQSPKYLFRKEGQNVTLSCEQNLNHDAMYWYRQDPGQGLRLIYYSQIVNDFQKGDIAEGYSVSREKKESFPLTVTSAQKNPTAFYLCASTSGTRIRNYGYTFGSGTRLTVV.

The rearrangement uses TRBV13 and TRBJ2-5; D is perhaps TRBD1 or TRBD2 (5 bases each). The CDR3 covers 13 residues. Trimming shortened V by 6 bases and J by 5 bases, and 13 bases separated the two germline ends. CDR1 PRHDT and CDR2 FYEKMQ come from the germline V gene (reference sequence). The CDR3 region is CASRAHGDETQYF. The CDR3 nucleotides read TGTGCCAGCAGGGCCCACGGGGACGAGACCCAGTACTTC.

V is TRBV7-6 and J is TRBJ2-7, with D possibly matching TRBD1 (6 bases). V lost 5 bases and J 5 bases, leaving 19 bases between the germline ends. Germline assignment: CDR1 SGHVS and CDR2 FNYEAQ. CDR3 length: 15 residues. The CDR3 sequence: CASSPGHSSPHEQYF. CDR3 nucleotides: TGTGCCAGCAGCCCGGGACACTCTTCCCCCCACGAGCAGTACTTC.

The chain recombines TRBV19 with TRBJ1-5; D not resolved. The CDR3 extends over 15 amino acids. CDR1 and CDR2 from the germline V gene are LNHDA and SQIVND (reference sequence). The V end was cut by 5 bases, the J end by 0 bases, with 11 bases between. The CDR3 is CASSPWSYSNQPQHF. As DNA, the CDR3 is TGTGCCAGTAGTCCCTGGTCATATAGCAATCAGCCCCAGCATTTT.

The chain uses TRBV4-1 and TRBJ2-1; no clear D gene. CDR1 is MGHRA and CDR2 is YSYEKL in the germline V gene. The CDR3 consists of 15 residues. Deletions cut 2 bases from V and 0 bases from J, with 8 bases between. CDR3 loop: CASSQTVSSYNEQFF. The CDR3 nucleotides read TGCGCCAGCAGCCAAACAGTGAGCTCCTACAATGAGCAGTTCTTC.